These T cell receptor beta chains were read from a single sample in a study of blood T cell repertoires in COVID-19. Sequenced by immunoSEQ multiplex PCR; TCRdb stores in-frame clones only, minus some. Of about 280,000 clones in the sample, more than 70% were seen once. Input material: PBMCs or T cells enriched from blood (not recorded which). These receptors were collected from a woman aged 55 to 70 in a cohort exposed to, infected with or recovered from COVID-19 (not recorded which). Both conserved end residues are part of each CDR3. The D gene is left open where the match is weak. Size values are once, few and many counts, or a class for expanded clones, and some rows have none.

D	length	J	size	V	DNA	CDR3
TRBD2	16	TRBJ2-7	-	TRBV28	TGTGCCAGCAGAAGCGGACTAGCGGGAGCCCGGTACGAGCAGTACTTC	CASRSGLAGARYEQYF
-	17	TRBJ2-7	-	TRBV4-1	TGCGCCAGCAGCCAAGATTTTGGACGGGGGTTAGCCTACGAGCAGTACTTC	CASSQDFGRGLAYEQYF
TRBD2	15	TRBJ2-1	-	TRBV24-1	TGTGCCACCAATGATCCGGGAGGGCCTAACAATGAGCAGTTCTTC	CATNDPGGPNNEQFF
TRBD1	16	TRBJ1-3	once	TRBV28	TGTGCCAGCAGTTTCCTTGCAGGGGGCTCTGGAAACACCATATATTTT	CASSFLAGGSGNTIYF
-	15	TRBJ1-1	-	TRBV18	TGTGCCAGCTCACCACCTAACGGTATGAACACTGAAGCTTTCTTT	CASSPPNGMNTEAFF
-	14	TRBJ2-7	-	TRBV30	TGTGCCTGGAGTGTTGGAGAGGGTTCCTACGAGCAGTACTTC	CAWSVGEGSYEQYF
TRBD1	14	TRBJ1-4	-	TRBV20-1	TGCAGTGCTAGTTGGACAGGGGGAGGTGAAAAACTGTTTTTT	CSASWTGGGEKLFF
TRBD2	16	TRBJ2-7	-	TRBV10-1	TGCGCCAGCAGTGAGTCGATCACTAGCGCTACCTACGAGCAGTACTTC	CASSESITSATYEQYF
-	16	TRBJ2-3	-	TRBV28	TGTGCCAGCAGTTTATTCAGGGCCGGAGGCACAGATACGCAGTATTTT	CASSLFRAGGTDTQYF
-	14	TRBJ1-4	-	TRBV18	TGTGCCAGCTCACCGACTGCAACTAATGAAAAACTGTTTTTT	CASSPTATNEKLFF
-	13	TRBJ1-6	-	TRBV2	TGTGCCAGCAGTGGGACTCAATCCCAACCCCTCCACTTT	CASSGTQSQPLHF
-	14	TRBJ1-2	-	TRBV6-1	TGTGCCAGCAGTGAAGGGGGCGGCCAGGGTGGCTACACCTTC	CASSEGGGQGGYTF
-	15	TRBJ2-2	-	TRBV7-3	TGTGCCAGCAGCTCATTGACAGGCCCGTCCGGGGAGCTGTTTTTT	CASSSLTGPSGELFF
TRBD2	12	TRBJ2-1	once	TRBV10-3	TGTGCCAGTTCTAGCGGGATAAATGAGCAGTTCTTC	CASSSGINEQFF
TRBD2	16	TRBJ2-7	few	TRBV7-9	TGTGCCAGCAGCTTATCCCTGCGGGAGGGCTCCTACGAGCAGTACTTC	CASSLSLREGSYEQYF
TRBD2	15	TRBJ2-1	-	TRBV13	TGTGCCAGCAGCAACGTAGCGGGAGGGAACAATGAGCAGTTCTTC	CASSNVAGGNNEQFF
-	15	TRBJ1-5	few	TRBV7-3	TGTGCCAGCAGCTTAACAGGCGGTCCTAATCAGCCCCAGCATTTT	CASSLTGGPNQPQHF
TRBD2	14	TRBJ2-7	-	TRBV7-2	TGTGCCAGCAGCTCTAGCGGGAGTTCCTACGAGCAGTACTTC	CASSSSGSSYEQYF
TRBD1	16	TRBJ2-1	-	TRBV7-2	TGTGCCAGCAGCTCCACCGGGACAGCTAGATACAATGAGCAGTTCTTC	CASSSTGTARYNEQFF
TRBD1	17	TRBJ1-5	-	TRBV18	TGTGCCAGCTCACCGGGACAGGGCCTGATAGACAATCAGCCCCAGCATTTT	CASSPGQGLIDNQPQHF
TRBD2	13	TRBJ2-7	-	TRBV5-1	TGCGCCAGCAGCTTCAGCGGGACCTACGAGCAGTACTTC	CASSFSGTYEQYF
TRBD1	15	TRBJ1-1	once	TRBV24-1	TGTGCCACCAGTGACTCAGGACAGGGGGCTACTGAAGCTTTCTTT	CATSDSGQGATEAFF
-	15	TRBJ1-1	-	TRBV25-1	TGTGCCAGCAGTGACAGGGCTAATTTGAACACTGAAGCTTTCTTT	CASSDRANLNTEAFF
TRBD2	15	TRBJ2-5	-	TRBV5-1	TGCGCCAGCAGCTTGGGACTAGCGGTGATAGAGACCCAGTACTTC	CASSLGLAVIETQYF
-	12	TRBJ1-1	-	TRBV6-7	TGTGCCAGGACTATAAACCGCAGCGAAGCTTTCTTT	CARTINRSEAFF
-	15	TRBJ2-5	-	TRBV5-1	TGCGCCAGCAGCTTGATTGGGGGGATACAAGAGACCCAGTACTTC	CASSLIGGIQETQYF
-	13	TRBJ2-7	few	TRBV10-2	TGCGCCAGCAGTGAAGCTAGGTATAACGAGCAGTACTTC	CASSEARYNEQYF
TRBD1	15	TRBJ1-6	-	TRBV6-5	TGTGCCAGCAGCCCCGGACAGGTCTATAATTCACCCCTCCACTTT	CASSPGQVYNSPLHF
TRBD2	15	TRBJ2-3	-	TRBV4-3	TGCGCCAGCAGCCACGGGACTAGCGGGCTGGATACGCAGTATTTT	CASSHGTSGLDTQYF
-	15	TRBJ1-1	-	TRBV5-1	TGCGCCAGCAGCCCCCAGACAGTAAAAAACACTGAAGCTTTCTTT	CASSPQTVKNTEAFF
-	14	TRBJ1-5	-	TRBV24-1	TGTGCCACCAGTGATGCTTTCAGGGCCCAGCCCCAGCATTTT	CATSDAFRAQPQHF
-	14	TRBJ1-5	once	TRBV24-1	TGTGCCACCAGTGACCCCTATAGCAATCAGCCCCAGCATTTT	CATSDPYSNQPQHF
TRBD1	14	TRBJ2-7	-	TRBV10-2	TGCGCCAGCAGTTACCGGGACAGGTCCTACGAGCAGTACTTC	CASSYRDRSYEQYF
-	13	TRBJ2-1	-	TRBV2	TGTGCCAGCAGGGAGAGACTGCAGGGTGAGCAGTTCTTC	CASRERLQGEQFF
TRBD2	16	TRBJ2-5	-	TRBV5-1	TGCGCCAGCAGCCCGGGACTAGCGGGAGCCCAAGAGACCCAGTACTTC	CASSPGLAGAQETQYF
-	14	TRBJ2-1	-	TRBV11-2	TGTGCCAGCAGCTTAGGGGGAGCGAACAATGAGCAGTTCTTC	CASSLGGANNEQFF
TRBD1	14	TRBJ1-5	-	TRBV3-1/TRBV3-2	TGTGCCAGCAGCCAATACAGGGGGGATCAGCCCCAGCATTTT	CASSQYRGDQPQHF
-	15	TRBJ2-1	-	TRBV29-1	TGCAGCGTTGTATTGGGGGCGAGGTCCCCCAATGAGCAGTTCTTC	CSVVLGARSPNEQFF
-	15	TRBJ2-5	-	TRBV18	TGTGCCAGCTCACCAAACAGGGAGATTTCGGAGACCCAGTACTTC	CASSPNREISETQYF
TRBD1	17	TRBJ2-3	-	TRBV9	TGTGCCAGCAGCGTAGTTAAGACAGGGGGGAGCACAGATACGCAGTATTTT	CASSVVKTGGSTDTQYF
TRBD1	13	TRBJ2-7	-	TRBV19	TGTGCCAGTAGTTTGGACAGGTCCTACGAGCAGTACTTC	CASSLDRSYEQYF
-	14	TRBJ2-7	-	TRBV19	TGTGCCAGTAGTATCAGTCAAACCTCCTACGAGCAGTACTTC	CASSISQTSYEQYF
-	15	TRBJ1-5	-	TRBV7-2	TGTGCCAGCAGCTTACAGGGATTAAGCAATCAGCCCCAGCATTTT	CASSLQGLSNQPQHF
-	16	TRBJ1-1	few	TRBV28	TGTGCCAGCAGTTCTCTCCCGGGGTCGACTTACACTGAAGCTTTCTTT	CASSSLPGSTYTEAFF
TRBD2	18	TRBJ2-2	-	TRBV24-1	TGTGCCACCAGTGACCAAGGGACTAGCGGGACGAACACCGGGGAGCTGTTTTTT	CATSDQGTSGTNTGELFF
TRBD2	16	TRBJ2-1	-	TRBV27	TGTGCCAGCAGTCAAATTGGCGGGAGCTCCTACAATGAGCAGTTCTTC	CASSQIGGSSYNEQFF
TRBD1	19	TRBJ2-6	-	TRBV24-1	TGTGCCACCAGTGATTCCCTGACAGGGGGCGCGTCTGGGGCCAACGTCCTGACTTTC	CATSDSLTGGASGANVLTF
-	13	TRBJ1-2	-	TRBV2	TGTGCCAGCAGTCAAGGACGGGACTATGGCTACACCTTC	CASSQGRDYGYTF
TRBD1	15	TRBJ2-2	-	TRBV11-2	TGTGCCAGCAGCCCGACGACAGGGGGAACCGGGGAGCTGTTTTTT	CASSPTTGGTGELFF
-	14	TRBJ1-1	-	TRBV28	TGTGCCAGCAGTTCCCCAGGTGCGAACACTGAAGCTTTCTTT	CASSSPGANTEAFF
-	15	TRBJ1-4	-	TRBV18	TGTGCCAGCTCACCAGCCAGGGGCCCTAATGAAAAACTGTTTTTT	CASSPARGPNEKLFF
TRBD2	16	TRBJ2-1	-	TRBV2	TGTGCCAGCAGGGCCGGGACTAGCGGGAGTAACAATGAGCAGTTCTTC	CASRAGTSGSNNEQFF
-	13	TRBJ1-1	-	TRBV10-1	TGCGCCAGCTCAAGGTCGGGGGAAACTGAAGCTTTCTTT	CASSRSGETEAFF
-	16	TRBJ2-3	-	TRBV5-1	TGCGCCAGCAGCTTAAGGGCGGGAAATCCTCCAGATACGCAGTATTTT	CASSLRAGNPPDTQYF
TRBD2	13	TRBJ2-1	-	TRBV27	TGTGCCAGCAGTGCCCCAGCGGGAGATGAGCAGTTCTTC	CASSAPAGDEQFF